This TCR beta chain originates from a study of cytomegalovirus exposure and HLA in healthy donors. Across the study: Across more than 350 genotyped donors, approximately 81% landed in the Caucasian-associated ancestry cluster. Study observations and caveats: About 87% or about 30% of the time was how often most TCR beta V segments were productive, according to an earlier analysis.

At collection, donors were nominally healthy, but unrecorded immune exposures were probable. PCR was performed using 60 Vbeta and 13 Jbeta primers. In the study's own analysis: Roughly 10 million shared chains were among some 80 million unique TCR beta chains counted in a later analysis. Clones were sequenced by immunoSEQ multiplex PCR, and TCRdb holds only the in-frame ones, with some missing. D and trimming come from the DNA, and the V and J calls and clone size come from that table. Here the sample spans around 110,000 clones, 77% being singletons. In this sample, this clone turned up a few times. Its antigen is not identified. In the same sample, other DNA sequences code for this CDR3. The sample consisted of PBMCs. The source is a male donor in good health and CMV-seronegative.

CDR3 residues: CASSPGTSGNEQFF. The CDR3 nucleotides read TGTGCCAGTAGTCCCGGGACTAGCGGGAATGAGCAGTTCTTC. The chain carries TRBV19 and TRBJ2-1; 12 positions match TRBD2. The CDR3 is 14 amino acids. CDR1 LNHDA and CDR2 SQIVND come from the germline V gene (reference sequence). Trimming took 5 bases from V and 7 from J; bases not matched to a gene: 3.